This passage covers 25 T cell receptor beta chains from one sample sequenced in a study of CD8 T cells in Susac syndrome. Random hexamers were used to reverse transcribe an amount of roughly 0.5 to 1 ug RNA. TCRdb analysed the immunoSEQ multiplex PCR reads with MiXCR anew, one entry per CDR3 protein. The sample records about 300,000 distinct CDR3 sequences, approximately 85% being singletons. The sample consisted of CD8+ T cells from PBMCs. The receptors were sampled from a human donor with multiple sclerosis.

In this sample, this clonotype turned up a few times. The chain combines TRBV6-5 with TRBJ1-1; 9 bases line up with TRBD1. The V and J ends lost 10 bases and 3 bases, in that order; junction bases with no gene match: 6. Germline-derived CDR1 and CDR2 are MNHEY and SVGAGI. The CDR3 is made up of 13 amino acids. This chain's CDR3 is CATNYRGHTEAFF. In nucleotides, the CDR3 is TGTGCCACCAATTACAGGGGGCACACTGAAGCTTTCTTT.

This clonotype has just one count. Written as DNA, the CDR3 is TGTGCCAGCTCACCTATACCGGGACAGCCAAAGAACACTGAAGCTTTCTTT. Its translation: CASSPIPGQPKNTEAFF. The rearrangement links TRBV18 to TRBJ1-1, with TRBD1 matching 7 bases. This CDR3 comprises 17 residues. The trim removed 3 bases at V and 1 base at J, leaving 11 bases unmatched. The V gene's germline CDR1 is KGHSH and CDR2 LQKENI.

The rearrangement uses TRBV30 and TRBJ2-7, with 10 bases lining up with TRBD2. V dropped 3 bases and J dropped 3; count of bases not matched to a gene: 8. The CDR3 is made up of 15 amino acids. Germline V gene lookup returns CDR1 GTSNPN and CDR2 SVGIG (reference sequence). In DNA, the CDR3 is TGTGCCTGGAGAGAAGGAGCGGGAGGGATCTACGAGCAGTACTTC. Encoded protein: CAWREGAGGIYEQYF.

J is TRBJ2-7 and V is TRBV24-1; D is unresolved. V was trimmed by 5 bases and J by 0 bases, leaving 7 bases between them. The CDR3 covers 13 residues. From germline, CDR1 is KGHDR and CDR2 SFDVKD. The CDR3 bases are TGTGCCACCAGTGGTGACACCTCCTACGAGCAGTACTTC. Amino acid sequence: CATSGDTSYEQYF.

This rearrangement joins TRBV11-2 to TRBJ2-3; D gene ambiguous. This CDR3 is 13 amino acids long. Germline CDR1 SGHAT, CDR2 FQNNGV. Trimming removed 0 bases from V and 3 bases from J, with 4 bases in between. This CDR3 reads CASSLELTDTQYF. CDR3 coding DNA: TGTGCCAGCAGCTTAGAACTTACAGATACGCAGTATTTT.

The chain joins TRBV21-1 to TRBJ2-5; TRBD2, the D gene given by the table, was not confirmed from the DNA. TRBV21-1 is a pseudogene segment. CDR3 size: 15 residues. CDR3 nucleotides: TGTGCCAGCAGCACAACTAGCGGGGAGGTCGGGACCCAGTACTTC. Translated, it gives CASSTTSGEVGTQYF.

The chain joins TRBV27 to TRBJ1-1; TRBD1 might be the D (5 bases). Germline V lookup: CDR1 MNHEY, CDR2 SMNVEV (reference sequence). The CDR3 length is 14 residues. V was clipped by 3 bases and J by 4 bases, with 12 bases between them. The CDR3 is CASSFGWGFTEAFF. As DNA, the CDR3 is TGTGCCAGCAGTTTCGGGTGGGGGTTCACTGAAGCTTTCTTT.

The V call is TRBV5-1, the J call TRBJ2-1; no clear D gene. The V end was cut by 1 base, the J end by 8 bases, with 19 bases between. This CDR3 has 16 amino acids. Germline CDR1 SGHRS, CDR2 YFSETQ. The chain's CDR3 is CASSLNPQELVDEQFF. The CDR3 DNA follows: TGCGCCAGCAGCTTGAACCCGCAGGAGTTGGTCGATGAGCAGTTCTTC. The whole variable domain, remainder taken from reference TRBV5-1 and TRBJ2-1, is KAGVTQTPRYLIKTRGQQVTLSCSPISGHRSVSWYQQTPGQGLQFLFEYFSETQRNKGNFPGRFSGRQFSNSRSEMNVSTLELGDSALYLCASSLNPQELVDEQFFGPGTRLTVL.

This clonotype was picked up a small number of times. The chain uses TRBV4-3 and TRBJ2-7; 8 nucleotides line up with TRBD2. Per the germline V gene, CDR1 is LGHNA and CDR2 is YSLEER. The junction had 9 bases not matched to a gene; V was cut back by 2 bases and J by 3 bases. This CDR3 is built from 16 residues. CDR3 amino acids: CASSQLRASGFYEQYF. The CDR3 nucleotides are TGCGCCAGCAGCCAACTTCGGGCTAGCGGGTTCTACGAGCAGTACTTC.

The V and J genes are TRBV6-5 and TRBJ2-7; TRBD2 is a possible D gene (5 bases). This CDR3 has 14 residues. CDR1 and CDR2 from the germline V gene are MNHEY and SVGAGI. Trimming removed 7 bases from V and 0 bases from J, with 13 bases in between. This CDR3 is CASKPRTASYEQYF. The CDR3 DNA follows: TGTGCCAGCAAACCACGGACTGCCTCCTACGAGCAGTACTTC.

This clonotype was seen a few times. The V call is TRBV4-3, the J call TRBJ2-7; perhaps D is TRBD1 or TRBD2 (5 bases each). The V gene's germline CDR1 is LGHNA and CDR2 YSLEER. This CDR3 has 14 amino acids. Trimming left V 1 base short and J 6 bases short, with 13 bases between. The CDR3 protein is CASSQGTGRSEQYF. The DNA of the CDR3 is TGCGCCAGCAGCCAAGGGACGGGGCGGAGCGAGCAGTACTTC.

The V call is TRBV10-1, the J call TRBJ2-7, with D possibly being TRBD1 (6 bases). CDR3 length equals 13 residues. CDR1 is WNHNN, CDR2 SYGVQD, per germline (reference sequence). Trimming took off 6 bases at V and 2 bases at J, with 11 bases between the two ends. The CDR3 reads CASRGARTYEQYF. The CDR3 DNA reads TGCGCCAGCAGGGGGGCCAGAACCTACGAGCAGTACTTC.

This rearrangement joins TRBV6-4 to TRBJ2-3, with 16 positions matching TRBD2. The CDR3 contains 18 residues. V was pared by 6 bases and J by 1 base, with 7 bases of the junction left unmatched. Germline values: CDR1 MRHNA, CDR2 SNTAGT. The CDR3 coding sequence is TGTGCCAGCAGGTCCGGGACTAGCGGGAGGGAAGGCACAGATACGCAGTATTTT. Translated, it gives CASRSGTSGREGTDTQYF.

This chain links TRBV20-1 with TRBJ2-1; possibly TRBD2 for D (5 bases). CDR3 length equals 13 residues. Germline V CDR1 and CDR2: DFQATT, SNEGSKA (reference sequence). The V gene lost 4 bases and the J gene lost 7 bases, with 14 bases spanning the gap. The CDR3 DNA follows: TGCAGTGCTATAGACGGAACGGGAAATGAGCAGTTCTTC. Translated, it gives CSAIDGTGNEQFF.

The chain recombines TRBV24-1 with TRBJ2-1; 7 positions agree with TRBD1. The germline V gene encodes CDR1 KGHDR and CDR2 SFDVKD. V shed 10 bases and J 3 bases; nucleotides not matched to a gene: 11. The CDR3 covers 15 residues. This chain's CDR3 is CATSLGDSYYNEQFF. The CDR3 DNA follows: TGTGCCACTAGCCTCGGGGACAGCTACTACAATGAGCAGTTCTTC.

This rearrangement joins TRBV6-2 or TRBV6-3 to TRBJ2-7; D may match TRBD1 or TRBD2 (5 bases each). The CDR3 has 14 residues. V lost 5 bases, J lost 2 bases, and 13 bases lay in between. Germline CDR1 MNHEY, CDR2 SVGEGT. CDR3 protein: CASSSPGPPYEQYF. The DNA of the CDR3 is TGTGCCAGCAGTAGCCCGGGACCCCCCTACGAGCAGTACTTC.

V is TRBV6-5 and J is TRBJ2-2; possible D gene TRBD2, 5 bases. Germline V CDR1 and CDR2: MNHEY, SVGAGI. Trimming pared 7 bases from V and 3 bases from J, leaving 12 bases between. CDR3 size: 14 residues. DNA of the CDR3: TGTGCCAGCACCGAAAGCGGAGACACCGGGGAGCTGTTTTTT. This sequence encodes CASTESGDTGELFF.

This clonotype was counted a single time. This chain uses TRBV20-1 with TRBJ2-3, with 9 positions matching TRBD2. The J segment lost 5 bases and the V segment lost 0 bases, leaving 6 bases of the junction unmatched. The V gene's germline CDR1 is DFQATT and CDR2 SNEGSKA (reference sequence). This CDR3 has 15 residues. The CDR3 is CSARDLAGGIDTQYF. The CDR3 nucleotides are TGCAGTGCTAGAGATTTGGCGGGAGGGATAGATACGCAGTATTTT.

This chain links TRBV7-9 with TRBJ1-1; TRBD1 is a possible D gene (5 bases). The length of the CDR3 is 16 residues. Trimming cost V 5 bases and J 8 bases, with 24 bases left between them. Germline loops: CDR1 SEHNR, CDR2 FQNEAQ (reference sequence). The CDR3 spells CASSPTSLPGRAEAFF. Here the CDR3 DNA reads TGTGCCAGCAGCCCCACTTCACTACCGGGACGGGCCGAAGCTTTCTTT.

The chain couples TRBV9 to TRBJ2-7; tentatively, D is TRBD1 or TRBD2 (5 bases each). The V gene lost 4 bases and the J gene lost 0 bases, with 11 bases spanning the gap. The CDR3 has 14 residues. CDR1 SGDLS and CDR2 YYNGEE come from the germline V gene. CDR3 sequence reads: CASSSGTSSYEQYF. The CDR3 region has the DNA TGTGCCAGCAGCTCCGGGACGTCCTCCTACGAGCAGTACTTC. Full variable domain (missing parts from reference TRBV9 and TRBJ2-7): DSGVTQTPKHLITATGQRVTLRCSPRSGDLSVYWYQQSLDQGLQFLIQYYNGEERAKGNILERFSAQQFPDLHSELNLSSLELGDSALYFCASSSGTSSYEQYFGPGTRLTVT.

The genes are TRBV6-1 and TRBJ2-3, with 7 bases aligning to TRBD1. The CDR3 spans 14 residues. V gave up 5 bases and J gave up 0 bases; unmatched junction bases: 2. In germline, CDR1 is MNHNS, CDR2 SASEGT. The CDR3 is CASSSGQSTDTQYF. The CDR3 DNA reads TGTGCCAGCAGTTCGGGACAGAGCACAGATACGCAGTATTTT.

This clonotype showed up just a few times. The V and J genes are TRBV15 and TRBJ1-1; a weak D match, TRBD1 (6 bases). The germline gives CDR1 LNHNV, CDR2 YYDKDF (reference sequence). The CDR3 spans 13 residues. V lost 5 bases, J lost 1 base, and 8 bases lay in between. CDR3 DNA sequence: TGTGCCACCAGCGGCAGGGGGAACACTGAAGCTTTCTTT. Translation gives CATSGRGNTEAFF.

The chain's CDR3 is CSVDGTSGSNEQFF. CDR3 bases: TGCAGCGTTGATGGGACTAGCGGGAGCAATGAGCAGTTCTTC. This rearrangement joins TRBV29-1 to TRBJ2-1; 14 nucleotides agree with TRBD2. V gave up 3 bases and J gave up 6 bases; unmatched junction bases: 1. Germline V lookup: CDR1 SQVTM, CDR2 ANQGSEA. The CDR3 has 14 amino acids.

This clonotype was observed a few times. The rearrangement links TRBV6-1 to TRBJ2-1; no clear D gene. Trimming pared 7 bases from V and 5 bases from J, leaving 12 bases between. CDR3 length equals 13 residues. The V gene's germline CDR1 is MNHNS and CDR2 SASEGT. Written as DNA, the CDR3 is TGTGCCAGCAAGTGGAAGGGTGACAATGAGCAGTTCTTC. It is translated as CASKWKGDNEQFF.

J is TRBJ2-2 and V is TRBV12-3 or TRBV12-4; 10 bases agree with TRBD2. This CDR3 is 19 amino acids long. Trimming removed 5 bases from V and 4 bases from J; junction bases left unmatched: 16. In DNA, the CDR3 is TGTGCCAGCAGTCCGGACCTAGCGGGAGCTCGGTTCGGCACCGGGGAGCTGTTTTTT. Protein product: CASSPDLAGARFGTGELFF.